The rows below give T cell receptor beta chains drawn from one sample of a study of T cell responses to AZD1222 COVID-19 vaccine. Sequenced by immunoSEQ multiplex PCR; TCRdb stores in-frame clones only, minus some. The sample includes about 97,000 clones, roughly 90% seen only once; the top ten take roughly 7.7%. The source was peripheral blood, collected on day 0 of AZD1222 vaccination. These receptor sequences come from an adult in good health. CDR3s include the opening cysteine and the closing phenylalanine or tryptophan. The D gene is left open where the match is weak. For some rows the clone size is stated as once, few or many, or as a class when expanded; others skip it.

v_gene	j_gene	abundance	d_gene	CDR3nt	CDR3aa
TRBV5-1	TRBJ1-4	-	TRBD1	TGCGCCAGCAGCGCCGGGACAGGGACCGAAAAACTGTTTTTT	CASSAGTGTEKLFF
TRBV14	TRBJ2-1	-	-	TGTGCCAGCAGCCCCCTTGGGGCGGGAATCTACAATGAGCAGTTCTTC	CASSPLGAGIYNEQFF
TRBV5-1	TRBJ2-5	-	-	TGCGCCAGCAGCTTTGGGACCTACCCCACAGAGACCCAGTACTTC	CASSFGTYPTETQYF
TRBV7-2	TRBJ2-7	-	TRBD2	TGTGCCAGCAGCTTAAACAGCGGGATCTCCTACGAGCAGTACTTC	CASSLNSGISYEQYF
TRBV11-1	TRBJ2-2	-	TRBD2	TGTGCCAGCAGCTGGACTAGCGGGAGCGCACCCGGGGAGCTGTTTTTT	CASSWTSGSAPGELFF
TRBV6-5	TRBJ2-3	-	TRBD2	TGTGCCAGCAGTCTTAGCGGGAGGGCAGATACGCAGTATTTT	CASSLSGRADTQYF
TRBV18	TRBJ2-3	-	-	TGTGCCAGCTCACCACTCGAAGCAGCTGATGAGTATTTT	CASSPLEAADEYF
TRBV7-6	TRBJ1-5	-	TRBD1	TGTGCCAGCAGCTTAAGTTCAGGGGGCTATCAGCCCCAGCATTTT	CASSLSSGGYQPQHF
TRBV2	TRBJ1-1	-	-	TGTGCCAGCAGTGAATACGTCGGTTTAAACACTGAAGCTTTCTTT	CASSEYVGLNTEAFF
TRBV27	TRBJ2-3	-	TRBD2	TGTGCCAGCAGTTTCCCCGGGGGGGGCGGGGCCGACACAGATACGCAGTATTTT	CASSFPGGGGADTDTQYF
TRBV5-1	TRBJ2-7	-	TRBD2	TGCGCCAGCAGCTTGGAAGGACTAGCTACGTCTGGCTACGAGCAGTACTTC	CASSLEGLATSGYEQYF
TRBV7-3	TRBJ2-7	once	-	TGTGCCAGCAGCCCCCAGGTGGGAGCAAGTCTGAACGAGCAGTACTTC	CASSPQVGASLNEQYF
TRBV28	TRBJ1-2	-	TRBD1	TGTGCCAGCAGTCAGGAGACGTGGACAGGGGAGTGGTTCGGCTACACCTTC	CASSQETWTGEWFGYTF
TRBV4-3	TRBJ1-2	-	-	TGCGCCAGCAGCCATAACAGGGTTGAGGGCTACACCTTC	CASSHNRVEGYTF
TRBV28	TRBJ2-7	-	-	TGTGCCAGCAGGGTAAGATCCTACGAGCAGTACTTC	CASRVRSYEQYF
TRBV19	TRBJ2-2	once	TRBD2	TGTGCCAGTAGTATCCTAGCGGGGGGCTATAACACCGGGGAGCTGTTTTTT	CASSILAGGYNTGELFF
TRBV6-2/TRBV6-3	TRBJ2-2	-	-	TGTGCCAGCAGTTACTCGCGGAGACTGAACACCGGGGAGCTGTTTTTT	CASSYSRRLNTGELFF
TRBV19	TRBJ1-1	-	-	TGTGCCAGTAGTATAGGGCGGTGGAACACTGAAGCTTTCTTT	CASSIGRWNTEAFF
TRBV4-3	TRBJ1-4	-	-	TGCGCCAGCAGCCAAAGCTCGGGACGGGCAAATGAAAAACTGTTTTTT	CASSQSSGRANEKLFF
TRBV29-1	TRBJ2-1	-	-	TGCAGCGTTACCCCGCATACCTCAAACAATGAGCAGTTCTTC	CSVTPHTSNNEQFF
TRBV28	TRBJ1-2	-	-	TGTGCCAGCATGGCAGGGTTTAGCTATGGCTACACCTTC	CASMAGFSYGYTF
TRBV7-2	TRBJ2-7	few	-	TGTGCCAGCAGGCCGGGACTCCTAGGCTCCGAGCAGTACTTC	CASRPGLLGSEQYF
TRBV7-6	TRBJ1-2	-	TRBD1	TGTGCCAGCAGCTTAGCGGGGACAGGAGGCTACTATGGCTACACCTTC	CASSLAGTGGYYGYTF
TRBV29-1	TRBJ2-3	once	-	TGCAGCGCTTTACCTTCGGGGGTATCTTCTGATACGCAGTATTTT	CSALPSGVSSDTQYF
TRBV20-1	TRBJ2-7	-	TRBD2	TGCAGTGCTAGTGTAGCGGGAAGCCAGTACGAGCAGTACTTC	CSASVAGSQYEQYF
TRBV5-1	TRBJ2-1	-	-	TGCGCCAGCAGCTTGGTTGCGGGGTCTAACAATGAGCAGTTCTTC	CASSLVAGSNNEQFF
TRBV5-1	TRBJ2-2	-	-	TGCGCCAGCAGCTTGGTCCTAGCCGTGAGCGGGGAGCTGTTTTTT	CASSLVLAVSGELFF
TRBV2	TRBJ1-1	-	-	TGTGCCAGCAGGTCGACAGGCCGCAACACTGAAGCTTTCTTT	CASRSTGRNTEAFF
TRBV28	TRBJ1-2	-	-	TGTGCCAGCAGTTTGGGGAGGGGGACCTATGGCTACACCTTC	CASSLGRGTYGYTF
TRBV11-1	TRBJ2-7	-	-	TGTGCCAGCAGCTTCTATGGGGAGCAGTACTTC	CASSFYGEQYF
TRBV19	TRBJ1-6	-	-	TGTGCCAGTAAGTCCTGGAATTCACCCCTCCACTTT	CASKSWNSPLHF
TRBV18	TRBJ1-4	-	-	TGTGCCAGCTCACCCAGGTCGGATAATGAAAAACTGTTTTTT	CASSPRSDNEKLFF
TRBV7-2	TRBJ1-3	-	-	TGTGCCAGCAGCTCCGGGGCCTCTGGAAACACCATATATTTT	CASSSGASGNTIYF
TRBV4-1	TRBJ2-3	-	-	TGCGCCAGCAGCCAAGATAAGCAGCCGTCTAGCACAGATACGCAGTATTTT	CASSQDKQPSSTDTQYF
TRBV6-2/TRBV6-3	TRBJ1-4	once	-	TGTGCCAGCAGTTACGGGCATAATGAAAAACTGTTTTTT	CASSYGHNEKLFF
TRBV2	TRBJ1-4	-	TRBD1	TGTGCCTCATGGAGACAGGGGGATGAAAAACTGTTTTTT	CASWRQGDEKLFF
TRBV19	TRBJ1-2	-	-	TGTGCCAGTAGTCAGACGGGGAAATCTCCCTATGGCTACACCTTC	CASSQTGKSPYGYTF
TRBV2	TRBJ1-2	-	-	TGTGCCAGCAGACCGCTGACAGGCGAAAACTATGGCTACACCTTC	CASRPLTGENYGYTF
TRBV28	TRBJ1-1	-	-	TGTGCCAGCAGACCTCCGGAGGGGAGGGCTTTCTTT	CASRPPEGRAFF
TRBV7-2	TRBJ2-2	-	TRBD1	TGTGCCAGCAGGCCAGAACAGGGGGCGCACACCGGGGAGCTGTTTTTT	CASRPEQGAHTGELFF
TRBV18	TRBJ1-1	-	-	TGTGCCAGCTCACCACGGGGGGGCACTGAAGCTTTCTTT	CASSPRGGTEAFF
TRBV9	TRBJ1-2	-	TRBD1	TGTGCCAGCAGCGTAGCTCCCGGACAGGTCTATGGCTACACCTTC	CASSVAPGQVYGYTF
TRBV29-1	TRBJ2-7	-	TRBD1	TGCAGCACTCGGACAGGGGAGGACGAGCAGTACTTC	CSTRTGEDEQYF
TRBV19	TRBJ1-5	-	-	TGTGCCAGTAGTAGCCTAACAGTACAGCCCCAGCATTTT	CASSSLTVQPQHF
TRBV5-1	TRBJ1-2	-	-	TGCGCCAGCAGCTTGGCCGTGTCTGACTATGGCTACACCTTC	CASSLAVSDYGYTF
TRBV11-2	TRBJ1-6	-	TRBD1	TGTGCCAGCAGCTTAGGACAGGGCATGACCCTCCACTTT	CASSLGQGMTLHF